This T cell receptor beta chain was sequenced for a study of blood T cell repertoires in COVID-19. Trimming removed 4 bases at V and 1 base at J, with 14 bases between. The CDR3 sequence is 15 residues long. Germline loops: CDR1 SEHNR, CDR2 FQNEAQ (reference sequence). Method: immunoSEQ multiplex PCR; TCRdb's copy keeps in-frame clones and lacks some. The sample shows almost 200,000 clones, approximately 86% of them seen only once. What was sequenced was peripheral blood. The chain is built from TRBV7-9 and TRBJ2-7; D remains unclear. The receptor was isolated from a man aged 55 to 70 with COVID-19, enrolled during active disease. In nucleotides, the CDR3 is TGTGCCAGCAGCTCCAATGGGCCATATTCCTACGAGCAGTACTTC. The encoded protein is CASSSNGPYSYEQYF.